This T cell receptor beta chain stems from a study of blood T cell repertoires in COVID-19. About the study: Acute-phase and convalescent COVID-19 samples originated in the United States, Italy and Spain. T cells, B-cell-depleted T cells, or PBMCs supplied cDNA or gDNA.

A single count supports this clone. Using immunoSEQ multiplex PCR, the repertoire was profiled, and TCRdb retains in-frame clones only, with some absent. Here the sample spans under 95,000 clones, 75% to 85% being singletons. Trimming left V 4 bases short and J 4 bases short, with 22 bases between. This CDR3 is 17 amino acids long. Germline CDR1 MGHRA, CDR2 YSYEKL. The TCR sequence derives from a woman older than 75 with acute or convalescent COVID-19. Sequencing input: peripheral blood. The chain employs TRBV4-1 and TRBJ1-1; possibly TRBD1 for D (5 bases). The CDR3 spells CASSPSGTPIRGTEAFF. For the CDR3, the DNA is TGCGCCAGCAGCCCTTCAGGGACTCCAATCCGGGGCACTGAAGCTTTCTTT.